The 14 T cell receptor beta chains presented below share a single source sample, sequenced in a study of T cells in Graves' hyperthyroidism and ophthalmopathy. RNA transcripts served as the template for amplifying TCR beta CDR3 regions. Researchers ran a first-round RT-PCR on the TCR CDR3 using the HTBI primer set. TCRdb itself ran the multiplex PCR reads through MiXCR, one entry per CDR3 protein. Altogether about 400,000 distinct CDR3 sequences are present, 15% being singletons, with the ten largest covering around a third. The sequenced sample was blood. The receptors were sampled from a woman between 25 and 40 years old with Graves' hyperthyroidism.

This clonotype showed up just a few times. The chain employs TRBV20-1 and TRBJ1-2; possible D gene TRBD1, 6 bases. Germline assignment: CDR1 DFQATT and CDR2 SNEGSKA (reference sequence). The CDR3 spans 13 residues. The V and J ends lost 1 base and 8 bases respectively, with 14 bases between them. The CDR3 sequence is CSARGKAGEGYTF. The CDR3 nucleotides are TGCAGTGCTAGAGGGAAGGCAGGGGAAGGCTACACCTTC.

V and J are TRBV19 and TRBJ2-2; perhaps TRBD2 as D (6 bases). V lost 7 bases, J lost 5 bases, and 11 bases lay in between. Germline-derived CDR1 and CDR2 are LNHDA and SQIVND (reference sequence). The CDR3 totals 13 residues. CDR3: CASKRAWTGELFF. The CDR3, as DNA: TGTGCCAGTAAGCGGGCTTGGACCGGGGAGCTGTTTTTT. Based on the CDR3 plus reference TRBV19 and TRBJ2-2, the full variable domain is DGGITQSPKYLFRKEGQNVTLSCEQNLNHDAMYWYRQDPGQGLRLIYYSQIVNDFQKGDIAEGYSVSREKKESFPLTVTSAQKNPTAFYLCASKRAWTGELFFGEGSRLTVL.

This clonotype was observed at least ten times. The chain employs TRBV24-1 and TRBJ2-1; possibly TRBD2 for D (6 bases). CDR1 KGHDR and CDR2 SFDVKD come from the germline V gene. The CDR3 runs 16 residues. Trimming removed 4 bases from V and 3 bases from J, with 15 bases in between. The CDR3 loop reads CATSDYHLGGYNEQFF. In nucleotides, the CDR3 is TGTGCCACCAGTGACTACCACCTGGGAGGCTACAATGAGCAGTTCTTC.

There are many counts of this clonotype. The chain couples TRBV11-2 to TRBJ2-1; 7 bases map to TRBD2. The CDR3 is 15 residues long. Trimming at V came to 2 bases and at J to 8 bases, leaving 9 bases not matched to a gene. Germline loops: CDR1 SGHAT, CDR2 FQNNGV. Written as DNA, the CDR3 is TGTGCCAGCAGCTTAAATGGGCGGGAGCGGGATGAGCAGTTCTTC. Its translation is CASSLNGRERDEQFF.

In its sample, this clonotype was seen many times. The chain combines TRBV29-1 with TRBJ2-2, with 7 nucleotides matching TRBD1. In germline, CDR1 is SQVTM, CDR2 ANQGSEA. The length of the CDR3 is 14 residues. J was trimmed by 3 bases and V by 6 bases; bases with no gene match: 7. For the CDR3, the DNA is TGCAGCGTAACAGGGGCCGCAGACACCGGGGAGCTGTTTTTT. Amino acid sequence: CSVTGAADTGELFF.

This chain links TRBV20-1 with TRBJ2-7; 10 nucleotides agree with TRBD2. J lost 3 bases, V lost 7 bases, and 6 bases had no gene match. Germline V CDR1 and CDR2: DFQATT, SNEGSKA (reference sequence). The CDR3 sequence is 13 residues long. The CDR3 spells CSGGLAGVYEQYF. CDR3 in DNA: TGCAGTGGGGGGCTAGCGGGAGTCTACGAGCAGTACTTC.

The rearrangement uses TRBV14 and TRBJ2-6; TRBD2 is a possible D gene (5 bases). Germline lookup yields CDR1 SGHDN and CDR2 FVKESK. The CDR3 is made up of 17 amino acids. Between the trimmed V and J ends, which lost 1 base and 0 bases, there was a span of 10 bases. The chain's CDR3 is CASSQGGLSSGANVLTF. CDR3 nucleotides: TGTGCCAGCAGCCAAGGCGGACTGAGCTCTGGGGCCAACGTCCTGACTTTC.

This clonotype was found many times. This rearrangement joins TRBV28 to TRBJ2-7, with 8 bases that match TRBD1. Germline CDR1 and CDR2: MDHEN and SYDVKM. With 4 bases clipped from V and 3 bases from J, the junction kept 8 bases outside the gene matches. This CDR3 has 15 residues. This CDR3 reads CASSSPRTGYYEQYF. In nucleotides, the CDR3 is TGTGCCAGCAGTTCCCCCCGGACAGGGTACTACGAGCAGTACTTC.

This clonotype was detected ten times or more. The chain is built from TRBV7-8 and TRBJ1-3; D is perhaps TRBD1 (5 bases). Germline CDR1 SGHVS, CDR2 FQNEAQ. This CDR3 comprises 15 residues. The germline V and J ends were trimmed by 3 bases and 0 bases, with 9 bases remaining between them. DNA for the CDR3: TGTGCCAGCAGCTTGGGACTGAGCTCTGGAAACACCATATATTTT. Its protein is CASSLGLSSGNTIYF.

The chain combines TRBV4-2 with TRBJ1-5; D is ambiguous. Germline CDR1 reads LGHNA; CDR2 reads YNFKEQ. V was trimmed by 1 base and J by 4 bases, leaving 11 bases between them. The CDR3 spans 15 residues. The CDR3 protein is CASSQGGRENQPQHF. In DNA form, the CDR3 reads TGTGCCAGCAGCCAAGGCGGACGGGAGAATCAGCCCCAGCATTTT.

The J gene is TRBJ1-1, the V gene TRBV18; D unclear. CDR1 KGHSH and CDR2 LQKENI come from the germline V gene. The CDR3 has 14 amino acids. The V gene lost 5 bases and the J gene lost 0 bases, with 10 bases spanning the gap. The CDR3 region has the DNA TGTGCCAGCTCAACGAGCAGTTTGAACACTGAAGCTTTCTTT. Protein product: CASSTSSLNTEAFF. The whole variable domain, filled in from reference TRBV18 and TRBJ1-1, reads NAGVMQNPRHLVRRRGQEARLRCSPMKGHSHVYWYRQLPEEGLKFMVYLQKENIIDESGMPKERFSAEFPKEGPSILRIQQVVRGDSAAYFCASSTSSLNTEAFFGQGTRLTVV.

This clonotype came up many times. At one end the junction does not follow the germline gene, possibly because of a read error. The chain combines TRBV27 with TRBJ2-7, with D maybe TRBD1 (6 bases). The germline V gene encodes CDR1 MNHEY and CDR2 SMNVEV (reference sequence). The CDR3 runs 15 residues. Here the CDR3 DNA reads TGTGCCAGCAGTCTATCCGGACAGTCCTCCTACGAGCAGTACTTC. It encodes CASSLSGQSSYEQYF.

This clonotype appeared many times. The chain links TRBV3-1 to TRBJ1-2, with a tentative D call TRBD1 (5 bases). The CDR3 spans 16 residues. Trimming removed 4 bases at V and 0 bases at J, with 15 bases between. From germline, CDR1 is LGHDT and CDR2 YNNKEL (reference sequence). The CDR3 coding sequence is TGTGCCAGCAGCCCGTTCACAGGAGCTACTAACTATGGCTACACCTTC. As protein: CASSPFTGATNYGYTF.

CDR3 in DNA: TGTGCCAGTAGTGTGCGGGAGGCCGGGGAGCTGTTTTTT. Protein sequence: CASSVREAGELFF. This sequence joins TRBV19 and TRBJ2-2; 8 bases agree with TRBD2. The CDR3 totals 13 residues. Germline V lookup: CDR1 LNHDA, CDR2 SQIVND (reference sequence). J lost 6 bases, V lost 5 bases, and 2 bases had no gene match.